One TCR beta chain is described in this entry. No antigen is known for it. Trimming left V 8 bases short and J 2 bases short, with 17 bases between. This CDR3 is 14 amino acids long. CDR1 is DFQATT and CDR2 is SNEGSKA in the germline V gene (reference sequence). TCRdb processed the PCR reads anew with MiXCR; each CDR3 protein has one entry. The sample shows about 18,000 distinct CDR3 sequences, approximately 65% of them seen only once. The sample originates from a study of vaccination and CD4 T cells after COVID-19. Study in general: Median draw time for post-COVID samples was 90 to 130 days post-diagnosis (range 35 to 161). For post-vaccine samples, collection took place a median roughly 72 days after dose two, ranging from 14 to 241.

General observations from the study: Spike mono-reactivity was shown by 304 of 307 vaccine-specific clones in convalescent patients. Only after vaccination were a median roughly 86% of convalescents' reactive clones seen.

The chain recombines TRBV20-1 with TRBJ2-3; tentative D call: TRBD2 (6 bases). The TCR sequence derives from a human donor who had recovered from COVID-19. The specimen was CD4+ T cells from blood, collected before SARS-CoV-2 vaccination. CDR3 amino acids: CSQALGGDTDTQYF. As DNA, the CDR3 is TGCAGTCAAGCGTTGGGCGGGGACACAGATACGCAGTATTTT.